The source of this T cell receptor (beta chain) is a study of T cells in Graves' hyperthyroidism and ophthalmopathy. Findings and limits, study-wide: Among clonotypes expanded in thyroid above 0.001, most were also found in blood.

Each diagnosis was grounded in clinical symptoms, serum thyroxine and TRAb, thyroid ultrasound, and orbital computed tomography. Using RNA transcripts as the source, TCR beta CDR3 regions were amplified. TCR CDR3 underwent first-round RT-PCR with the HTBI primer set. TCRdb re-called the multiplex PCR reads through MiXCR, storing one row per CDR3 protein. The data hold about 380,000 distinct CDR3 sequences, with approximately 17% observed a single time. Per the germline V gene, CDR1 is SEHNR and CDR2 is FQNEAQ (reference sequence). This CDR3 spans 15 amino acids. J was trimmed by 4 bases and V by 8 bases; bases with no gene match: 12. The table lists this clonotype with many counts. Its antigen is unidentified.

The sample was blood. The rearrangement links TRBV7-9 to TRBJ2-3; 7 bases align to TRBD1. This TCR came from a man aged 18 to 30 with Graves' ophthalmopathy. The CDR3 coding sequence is TGTGCCAGCGTCCGCACAGGGGCTCCCCCAGATACGCAGTATTTT. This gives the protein CASVRTGAPPDTQYF. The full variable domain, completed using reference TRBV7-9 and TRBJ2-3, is DTGVSQNPRHKITKRGQNVTFRCDPISEHNRLYWYRQTLGQGPEFLTYFQNEAQLEKSRLLSDRFSAERPKGSFSTLEIQRTEQGDSAMYLCASVRTGAPPDTQYFGPGTRLTVL.